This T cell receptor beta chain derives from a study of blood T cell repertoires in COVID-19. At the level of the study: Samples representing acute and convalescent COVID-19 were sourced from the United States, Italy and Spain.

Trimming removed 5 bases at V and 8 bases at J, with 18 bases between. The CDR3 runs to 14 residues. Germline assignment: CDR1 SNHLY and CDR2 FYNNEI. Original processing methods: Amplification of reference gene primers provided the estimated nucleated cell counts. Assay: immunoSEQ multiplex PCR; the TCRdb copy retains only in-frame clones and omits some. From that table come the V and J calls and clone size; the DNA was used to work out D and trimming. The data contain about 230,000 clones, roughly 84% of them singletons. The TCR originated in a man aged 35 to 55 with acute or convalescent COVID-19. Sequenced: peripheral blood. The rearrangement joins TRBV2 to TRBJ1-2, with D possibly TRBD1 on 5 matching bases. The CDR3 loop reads CASSIGTSVYGYTF. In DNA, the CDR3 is TGTGCCAGCAGTATCGGGACTTCTGTTTACGGCTACACCTTC.